The 29 T cell receptor beta chains listed next were all sequenced from one sample in a study of blood T cells in healthy people across ages. For the second PCR, which ran for about 7 to 11 cycles, a sample-barcoded 5' primer and a J-beta primer mix were used. TCRdb re-analysed the 5' RACE reads in MiXCR, keeping a single row per CDR3 protein. In the table there are 800,000 to 1,000,000 distinct CDR3 sequences, about 48% of which are singletons. Sequenced sample: blood. Receptor source: a man between 25 and 39 years old in good health.

The rearrangement uses TRBV7-6 and TRBJ1-2; D not resolved. CDR3 length equals 13 residues. V was cut by 2 bases and J by 6 bases, with 10 bases left in between. Germline V CDR1 and CDR2: SGHVS, FNYEAQ. CDR3 sequence reads: CASSLRAFDGYTF. As DNA, the CDR3 is TGTGCCAGCAGCTTACGGGCCTTTGATGGCTACACCTTC.

This clonotype came up a few times. This chain links TRBV6-6 with TRBJ2-5; 7 bases line up with TRBD1. J lost 7 bases, V lost 2 bases, and 4 bases had no gene match. In germline, CDR1 is MNHNY, CDR2 SVGAGI (reference sequence). This CDR3 is 13 amino acids long. CDR3 amino acids: CASSYEGARTQYF. In nucleotides, the CDR3 is TGTGCCAGCAGTTACGAGGGGGCAAGGACCCAGTACTTC.

This chain uses TRBV7-9 with TRBJ2-1; 7 bases match TRBD2. CDR1 is SEHNR and CDR2 is FQNEAQ in the germline V gene (reference sequence). V shed 5 bases and J 9 bases; nucleotides not matched to a gene: 19. The CDR3 is 17 amino acids. This CDR3 reads CASSPAGDMVLLGEQFF. The CDR3 nucleotides read TGTGCCAGCAGCCCCGCGGGGGATATGGTCCTACTTGGTGAGCAGTTCTTC.

The rearrangement uses TRBV24-1 and TRBJ2-7; D tentatively fits TRBD1 or TRBD2 (5 bases each). Matching the DNA end better, TRBJ2-5 makes the J call doubtful. This CDR3 is 15 amino acids long. Per germline, CDR1 KGHDR and CDR2 SFDVKD. DNA for the CDR3: TGTGCCACCAGTGATCCCGGGACGGAACAAAAGACCCAGTACTTC. Protein: CATSDPGTEQKTQYF.

This clonotype was counted ten times or more. The chain recombines TRBV4-1 with TRBJ2-7; 7 bases map to TRBD1. V shed 5 bases, J shed 0 bases, and the junction held 7 bases outside the gene matches. The CDR3 extends over 15 amino acids. The germline gives CDR1 MGHRA, CDR2 YSYEKL. CDR3 coding DNA: TGCGCCAGCAGCTTAGACAGGGATAGCTCCTACGAGCAGTACTTC. It is translated as CASSLDRDSSYEQYF.

This clonotype was observed a single time. The rearrangement links TRBV6-1 to TRBJ2-5; no definite D call. The germline gives CDR1 MNHNS, CDR2 SASEGT. V dropped 7 bases and J dropped 11 bases, with 26 bases sitting between them. The CDR3 is made up of 15 amino acids. The CDR3 is CASTGETYSYNEQYF. CDR3 coding DNA: TGTGCCAGCACTGGAGAAACATACTCCTACAATGAGCAGTACTTC.

The chain is built from TRBV20-1 and TRBJ2-5, with D tentatively TRBD2 (6 bases). The length of the CDR3 is 15 residues. Looked up from germline, CDR1 is DFQATT and CDR2 is SNEGSKA (reference sequence). Trimming removed 3 bases from V and 2 bases from J, with 16 bases in between. The CDR3 spells CSASRPGAIQETQYF. The CDR3, as DNA: TGCAGTGCTAGTCGTCCGGGAGCCATACAAGAGACCCAGTACTTC.

This clonotype turned up a few times. The chain couples TRBV20-1 to TRBJ2-1; 11 bases are shared with TRBD2. The CDR3 extends over 16 amino acids. The trim removed 2 bases at V and 4 bases at J, leaving 7 bases unmatched. Germline V gives CDR1 DFQATT, CDR2 SNEGSKA (reference sequence). In DNA form, the CDR3 reads TGCAGTGCTAGATCGAGTAGCGGGGGGGTATACAATGAGCAGTTCTTC. Translated: CSARSSSGGVYNEQFF.

J is TRBJ2-7 and V is TRBV18, with D possibly TRBD1 on 6 matching bases. The CDR3 contains 15 residues. Between the trimmed V and J ends, which lost 3 bases and 2 bases, there was a span of 14 bases. From germline, CDR1 is KGHSH and CDR2 LQKENI. The CDR3 DNA reads as TGTGCCAGCTCACCCGGGACAATTCGGGCCTACGAGCAGTACTTC. It specifies CASSPGTIRAYEQYF.

The CDR3 spells CASSDSRNSPLHF. In DNA, the CDR3 is TGTGCCAGCAGTGACAGTCGAAATTCACCCCTCCACTTT. This sequence joins TRBV27 and TRBJ1-6; D perhaps matches TRBD1 (5 bases). The CDR3 covers 13 residues. Germline values: CDR1 MNHEY, CDR2 SMNVEV (reference sequence). V was shortened by 5 bases and J by 7 bases, with 9 bases between the two germline ends.

This clonotype was seen just once. At one boundary the junction diverges from the germline segment, which might be a read error. The chain employs TRBV2 and TRBJ1-4, with TRBD1 as a possible D gene (5 bases). Per germline, CDR1 SNHLY and CDR2 FYNNEI. The length of the CDR3 is 16 residues. The CDR3 region has the DNA TGTGCCAGCAGTGAAGAATGGGGCGCAACTAATGAAAAGCTGTTTTTT. Translating it yields CASSEEWGATNEKLFF.

The genes are TRBV9 and TRBJ2-7, with TRBD1 as a possible D gene (5 bases). The length of the CDR3 is 13 residues. The germline V gene encodes CDR1 SGDLS and CDR2 YYNGEE. V was trimmed by 3 bases and J by 7 bases, leaving 14 bases between them. The CDR3 coding sequence is TGTGCCAGCAGCGGGACACCTCACAATGAGCAGTACTTC. Translating it yields CASSGTPHNEQYF.

This clonotype was seen only a few times. This chain links TRBV7-9 with TRBJ1-6, with a tentative D call TRBD1 (6 bases). Germline assignment: CDR1 SEHNR and CDR2 FQNEAQ (reference sequence). V was cut by 5 bases and J by 6 bases, with 11 bases left in between. This CDR3 region has 14 residues. CDR3 bases: TGTGCCAGCAGCCTCGGGACAATTAATTCACCCCTCCACTTT. Its translation is CASSLGTINSPLHF.

This clonotype has just a few counts. This chain joins TRBV6-5 and TRBJ1-1; the D is unclear. Germline CDR1 is MNHEY and CDR2 is SVGAGI. CDR3 length: 13 residues. Trimming took 3 bases from V and 1 from J, leaving 6 bases between them. The CDR3 loop is CASSYGRNTEAFF. DNA for the CDR3: TGTGCCAGCAGTTATGGTAGGAACACTGAAGCTTTCTTT.

This clonotype has just a few counts. The J gene is TRBJ2-3, the V gene TRBV21-1; the table's D call, TRBD1, has no DNA check behind it. TRBV21-1 is marked as a pseudogene. CDR3 size: 17 residues. CDR3: CASSIITGGDRGDTQYF. The DNA for the CDR3 is TGTGCCAGCAGCATTATAACAGGGGGCGATCGGGGAGATACGCAGTATTTT.

The chain has TRBV5-1 and TRBJ2-1; D is perhaps TRBD2 (6 bases). CDR3 length: 14 residues. V dropped 0 bases and J dropped 6 bases, with 10 bases sitting between them. Germline CDR1 is SGHRS and CDR2 is YFSETQ. CDR3 in DNA: TGCGCCAGCAGCTTGGCCGGTAGCGGCAATGAGCAGTTCTTC. It is translated as CASSLAGSGNEQFF.

The chain links TRBV7-2 to TRBJ2-1; 10 bases align to TRBD1. V shed 5 bases, J shed 4 bases, and the junction held 8 bases outside the gene matches. Germline V gene sequence: CDR1 SGHTA, CDR2 FQGNSA. The CDR3 spans 16 residues. The CDR3 spells CASSHRDRGGYNEQFF. DNA for the CDR3: TGTGCCAGCAGCCACAGGGACAGGGGTGGGTACAATGAGCAGTTCTTC.

The gene calls are TRBV6-1 and TRBJ1-1; TRBD1 matches 8 bases. CDR3 length: 15 amino acids. CDR1 is MNHNS and CDR2 is SASEGT in the germline V gene. Trimming took 6 bases from V and 6 from J; bases not matched to a gene: 12. The CDR3 nucleotides read TGTGCCAGCAGAAAAGGACAGGGCGTCGTGTCTGAAGCTTTCTTT. Its protein is CASRKGQGVVSEAFF.

The V call is TRBV27, the J call TRBJ1-6; no clear D gene. This CDR3 comprises 14 residues. The V end lost 4 bases, the J end lost 7 bases, and 11 bases lay between the germline ends. CDR1 MNHEY and CDR2 SMNVEV come from the germline V gene (reference sequence). CDR3 in amino acids: CASSSTGRNSPLHF. CDR3 sequence (DNA): TGTGCCAGCAGTTCTACGGGTCGCAATTCACCCCTCCACTTT.

The genes are TRBV6-1 and TRBJ2-1; 8 positions agree with TRBD2. V was clipped by 0 bases and J by 6 bases; unmatched bases: 13. The CDR3 totals 18 residues. The V gene's germline CDR1 is MNHNS and CDR2 SASEGT. The CDR3 coding sequence is TGTGCCAGCAGTGAAGCCGGCTCCGGGACTAGAAGCCTCAATGAGCAGTTCTTC. This sequence encodes CASSEAGSGTRSLNEQFF.

This chain joins TRBV28 and TRBJ2-2; D uncertain. CDR3 length equals 15 residues. Trimming removed 3 bases at V and 5 bases at J, with 13 bases between. Germline V gene lookup returns CDR1 MDHEN and CDR2 SYDVKM. In DNA, the CDR3 is TGTGCCAGCAGTTTGGGCCACGCCTATACCGGGGAGCTGTTTTTT. It specifies CASSLGHAYTGELFF.

This sequence joins TRBV6-5 and TRBJ1-2, with D tentatively TRBD1 (5 bases). The germline V gene encodes CDR1 MNHEY and CDR2 SVGAGI. The CDR3 consists of 12 residues. The V end lost 10 bases, the J end lost 5 bases, and 14 bases lay between the germline ends. CDR3 amino acids: CATESEGYGYTF. The CDR3 DNA follows: TGTGCCACTGAATCGGAGGGGTATGGCTACACCTTC.

The chain is built from TRBV27 and TRBJ2-1; D possibly corresponds to TRBD2 (6 bases). This CDR3 region has 17 residues. Germline-derived CDR1 and CDR2 are MNHEY and SMNVEV (reference sequence). Trimming pared 7 bases from V and 0 bases from J, leaving 19 bases between. CDR3: CASKKGSGWLSYNEQFF. The DNA for the CDR3 is TGTGCCAGCAAAAAGGGAAGCGGGTGGCTCTCCTACAATGAGCAGTTCTTC.

This chain uses TRBV6-4 with TRBJ2-3; TRBD1 matches 8 bases. Germline V CDR1 and CDR2: MRHNA, SNTAGT. The CDR3 extends over 16 amino acids. Losses at the gene ends were 0 bases for V and 4 bases for J; bases not matched to a gene: 6. The DNA for the CDR3 is TGTGCCAGCAGTGACTCAAGTCAGGGGGCCGCAGATACGCAGTATTTT. It codes for CASSDSSQGAADTQYF.

The chain combines TRBV2 with TRBJ1-1; D gene ambiguous. Germline V CDR1 and CDR2: SNHLY, FYNNEI. Deletions cut 2 bases from V and 6 bases from J, with 16 bases between. The length of the CDR3 is 15 residues. CDR3 sequence: CASSEIEAGLSEAFF. For the CDR3, the DNA is TGTGCCAGCAGTGAAATCGAGGCGGGCTTATCTGAAGCTTTCTTT. Variable domain in full (rest from reference TRBV2 and TRBJ1-1): EPEVTQTPSHQVTQMGQEVILRCVPISNHLYFYWYRQILGQKVEFLVSFYNNEISEKSEIFDDQFSVERPDGSNFTLKIRSTKLEDSAMYFCASSEIEAGLSEAFFGQGTRLTVV.

The chain links TRBV14 to TRBJ1-2; possibly TRBD1 for D (6 bases). V gave up 0 bases and J gave up 8 bases, with 16 bases separating them. The CDR3 is made up of 15 amino acids. Germline CDR1 reads SGHDN; CDR2 reads FVKESK. CDR3 region: CASSQDLGGRLGYTF. CDR3 sequence (DNA): TGTGCCAGCAGCCAAGATTTAGGGGGGCGCCTCGGCTACACCTTC.

V and J are TRBV2 and TRBJ2-3, with TRBD2 matching over 9 bases. CDR3 length: 16 amino acids. After removal of 4 bases from V and 6 bases from J, the junction contained 11 bases not matched to a gene. The germline CDR1 and CDR2 sequences are SNHLY and FYNNEI. Written as DNA, the CDR3 is TGTGCCAGCAGTGCTGGAACTAGCGGGTCGTATGATACGCAGTATTTT. Protein sequence: CASSAGTSGSYDTQYF.

V is TRBV20-1 and J is TRBJ2-1; 8 bases line up with TRBD1. The DNA end is a closer match to TRBJ2-7, so the J assignment may be wrong. Germline CDR1 is DFQATT and CDR2 is SNEGSKA (reference sequence). The length of the CDR3 is 14 residues. The CDR3 DNA is TGCAGTGAACGACAGGGGACCCGAGATTACGAGCAGTACTTC. Amino acids: CSERQGTRDYEQYF.

This clonotype was counted at least ten times. The V call is TRBV7-8, the J call TRBJ2-5, with a tentative D call TRBD2 (7 bases). The ends were cut back, 2 bases at V and 2 bases at J, with 24 bases in the middle. Germline V gene lookup returns CDR1 SGHVS and CDR2 FQNEAQ. This CDR3 contains 19 residues. CDR3 in amino acids: CASSLIRPGGPRIQETQYF. Here the CDR3 DNA reads TGTGCCAGCAGCTTAATCCGGCCCGGGGGGCCTAGGATTCAAGAGACCCAGTACTTC.